This T cell receptor beta chain is from a study of blood T cell repertoires in COVID-19. Study as a whole: Nucleic acid was either cDNA or gDNA, and it came from T cells, B-cell-depleted T cells, or PBMCs.

It was during active infection that Seattle patients were enrolled and then longitudinally followed. Profiling relied on immunoSEQ multiplex PCR, and the TCRdb table lists in-frame clones only, not all of them. The data show over 150,000 clones, 80% to 90% seen once. The germline V gene encodes CDR1 SGDLS and CDR2 YYNGEE. Unmatched junction bases numbered 17, after V lost 3 bases and J lost 3 bases. This CDR3 region has 19 residues. The receptor was isolated from a woman aged 55 to 70 with COVID-19, enrolled during active disease. The chain couples TRBV9 to TRBJ1-2; 10 bases fit TRBD1. Sequencing was carried out using peripheral blood. CDR3 protein: CASSAPIEKVGQGHYGYTF. The CDR3, as DNA: TGTGCCAGCAGCGCACCCATCGAAAAAGTGGGACAGGGGCACTATGGCTACACCTTC.